The sequence of this T cell receptor beta chain was determined in a study of blood T cells in healthy people across ages. The wider study: Template switching retrieved approximately one barcoded beta molecule for each two T cells.

Germline V gives CDR1 SEHNR, CDR2 FQNEAQ (reference sequence). The CDR3 consists of 16 residues. V lost 3 bases and J lost 4; bases outside the gene matches: 4. Primed by a sample-barcoded 5' primer and a J-beta primer mix, a second PCR proceeded for 7 to 11 cycles. TCRdb reprocessed the 5' RACE reads with MiXCR, giving one entry per CDR3 protein. The sample has some 790,000 distinct CDR3 sequences, less than 35% seen once. This clonotype was observed many times. The antigen is unknown. Study outcomes and limitations: There were more naive CD4+ cells and higher diversity in long-lived donors than in aged donors.

The sequence was collected from a woman aged 80 or over in good health. Sequenced material: blood. The chain employs TRBV7-9 and TRBJ2-5; 14 bases are shared with TRBD2. The DNA for the CDR3 is TGTGCCAGCAGCTTCGGTGGACTAGCGGGGGGAGAGACCCAGTACTTC. It specifies CASSFGGLAGGETQYF.